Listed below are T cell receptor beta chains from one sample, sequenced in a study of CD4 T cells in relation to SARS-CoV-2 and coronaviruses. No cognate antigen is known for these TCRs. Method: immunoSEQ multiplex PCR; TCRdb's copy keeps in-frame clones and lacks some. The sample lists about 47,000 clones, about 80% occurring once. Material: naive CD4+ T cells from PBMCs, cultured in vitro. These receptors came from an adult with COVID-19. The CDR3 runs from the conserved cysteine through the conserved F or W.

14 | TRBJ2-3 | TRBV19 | CASRPDRATDTQYF
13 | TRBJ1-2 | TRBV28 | CASSLNQGRGYTF
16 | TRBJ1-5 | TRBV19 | CASSISWDRDNQPQHF
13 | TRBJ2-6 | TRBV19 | CASTGAGANVLTF
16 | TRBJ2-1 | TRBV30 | CAWSRSPTFYYNEQFF
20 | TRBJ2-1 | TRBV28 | CASSLWRVLLAGAALNEQFF
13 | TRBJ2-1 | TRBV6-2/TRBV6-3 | CASSRQGADEQFF
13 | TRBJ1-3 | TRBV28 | CASSLPSGNTIYF
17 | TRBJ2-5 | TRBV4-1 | CASSRLQEATGAGTQYF
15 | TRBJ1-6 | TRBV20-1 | CSASFGGAGNSPLHF
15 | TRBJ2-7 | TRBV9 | CASSPRTGGSYEQYF
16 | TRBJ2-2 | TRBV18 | CASSQGTGPNTGELFF
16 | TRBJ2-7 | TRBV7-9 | CASSLGTSGSIYEQYF
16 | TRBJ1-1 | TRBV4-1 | CASSQVARLRETEAFF
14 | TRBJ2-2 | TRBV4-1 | CASSQDDGSLELFF
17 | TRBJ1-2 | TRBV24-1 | CATSDLPNGTGGYGYTF
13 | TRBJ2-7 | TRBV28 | CASSEHLGDEQYF
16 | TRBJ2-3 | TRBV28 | CASSSLASGRSDTQYF
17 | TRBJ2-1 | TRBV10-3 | CAISRTSGSPVGNEQFF
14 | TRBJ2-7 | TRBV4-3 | CASSRTDSSYEQYF
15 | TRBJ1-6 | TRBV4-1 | CASSQDRNFFFPLHF
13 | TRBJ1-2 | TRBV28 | CASSFTGPYGYTF